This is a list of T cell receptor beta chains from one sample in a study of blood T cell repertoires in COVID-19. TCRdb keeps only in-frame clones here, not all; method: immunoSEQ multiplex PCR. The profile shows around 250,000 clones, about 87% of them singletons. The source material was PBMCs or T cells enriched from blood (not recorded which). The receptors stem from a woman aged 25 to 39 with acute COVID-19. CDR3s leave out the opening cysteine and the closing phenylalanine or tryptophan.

cdr3_aa: ASSLGPGGGEPQH; j_call: TRBJ1-5; v_call: TRBV28
cdr3_aa: ASGHDAGSSGNTIY; j_call: TRBJ1-3; v_call: TRBV12-5
cdr3_aa: ASSLARAGTGELF; j_call: TRBJ2-2; v_call: TRBV28
cdr3_aa: ASSDKGGSTDTQY; j_call: TRBJ2-3; v_call: TRBV6-4
cdr3_aa: ASSPDRHSNYGYT; j_call: TRBJ1-2; v_call: TRBV3-1/TRBV3-2
cdr3_aa: ASSELGGNTEAF; j_call: TRBJ1-1; v_call: TRBV9
cdr3_aa: ASSEWVSRGTDTQY; j_call: TRBJ2-3; v_call: TRBV10-1
cdr3_aa: ASSLEAPNTEAF; j_call: TRBJ1-1; v_call: TRBV28
cdr3_aa: ASSQPRQDAFGEQY; j_call: TRBJ2-7; v_call: TRBV14
cdr3_aa: ASRRRGYNEQF; j_call: TRBJ2-1; v_call: TRBV27
cdr3_aa: ASSEPNSEKLF; j_call: TRBJ1-4; v_call: TRBV9
cdr3_aa: ASSPADRGSSPLH; j_call: TRBJ1-6; v_call: TRBV3-1/TRBV3-2
cdr3_aa: ASSPAGQGTDTQY; j_call: TRBJ2-3; v_call: TRBV7-3
cdr3_aa: ASSDRARSGANVLT; j_call: TRBJ2-6; v_call: TRBV6-2/TRBV6-3
cdr3_aa: ASSDQDTPRDYGYT; j_call: TRBJ1-2; v_call: TRBV6-2/TRBV6-3
cdr3_aa: ARSLVRAGGFPYEQY; j_call: TRBJ2-7; v_call: TRBV5-3
cdr3_aa: ASKVGGGRGYT; j_call: TRBJ1-2; v_call: TRBV19
cdr3_aa: ASSFTSGTGEQY; j_call: TRBJ2-7; v_call: TRBV7-9
cdr3_aa: ASSSQGGGANVLT; j_call: TRBJ2-6; v_call: TRBV7-2
cdr3_aa: ASSASGTGYYEQY; j_call: TRBJ2-7; v_call: TRBV7-2
cdr3_aa: ASSMGLAGGKETQY; j_call: TRBJ2-5; v_call: TRBV7-6
cdr3_aa: ASSLKQGNSPLH; j_call: TRBJ1-6; v_call: TRBV2
cdr3_aa: ATSDTDRAYGYT; j_call: TRBJ1-2; v_call: TRBV24-1
cdr3_aa: AWTVSTDTQY; j_call: TRBJ2-3; v_call: TRBV30
cdr3_aa: ASSQIGGQPQH; j_call: TRBJ1-5; v_call: TRBV3-1/TRBV3-2
cdr3_aa: ASSGQGNTEAF; j_call: TRBJ1-1; v_call: TRBV19
cdr3_aa: ASSYLAGGSTGELF; j_call: TRBJ2-2; v_call: TRBV6-6
cdr3_aa: ASSLRLNTGELF; j_call: TRBJ2-2; v_call: TRBV7-7
cdr3_aa: ASSPAGRKNTEAF; j_call: TRBJ1-1; v_call: TRBV11-2
cdr3_aa: ASSQVGGGPTGELF; j_call: TRBJ2-2; v_call: TRBV4-2
cdr3_aa: ASSDKRGLTYNEQF; j_call: TRBJ2-1; v_call: TRBV10-1
cdr3_aa: ASSSSTDTQY; j_call: TRBJ2-3; v_call: TRBV5-1
cdr3_aa: ASSLDRNQPQH; j_call: TRBJ1-5; v_call: TRBV5-1
cdr3_aa: ASSVATSGWETQY; j_call: TRBJ2-5; v_call: TRBV9
cdr3_aa: ASSQEGGSVSSYEQY; j_call: TRBJ2-7; v_call: TRBV4-1
cdr3_aa: ASAGAVGYEQY; j_call: TRBJ2-7; v_call: TRBV11-2
cdr3_aa: ASSQDSANTDTQY; j_call: TRBJ2-3; v_call: TRBV4-3